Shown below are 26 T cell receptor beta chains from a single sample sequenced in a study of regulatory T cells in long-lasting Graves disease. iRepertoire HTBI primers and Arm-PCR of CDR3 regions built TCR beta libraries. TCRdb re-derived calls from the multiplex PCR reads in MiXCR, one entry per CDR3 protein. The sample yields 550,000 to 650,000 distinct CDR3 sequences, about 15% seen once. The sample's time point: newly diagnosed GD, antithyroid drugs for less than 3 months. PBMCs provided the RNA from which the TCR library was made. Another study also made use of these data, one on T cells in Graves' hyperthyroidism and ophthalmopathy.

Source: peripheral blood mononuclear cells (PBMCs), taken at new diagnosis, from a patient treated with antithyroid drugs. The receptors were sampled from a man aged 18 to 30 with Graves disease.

CDR3 in DNA: TGTGCCAGCCGGTATGCGGGACTAGGTACCGGGGAGCTGTTTTTT. As protein: CASRYAGLGTGELFF. The chain recombines TRBV27 with TRBJ2-2; 8 bases are a match to TRBD2. The trim removed 8 bases at V and 5 bases at J, leaving 10 bases unmatched. CDR1 and CDR2 (germline): MNHEY, SMNVEV (reference sequence). The CDR3 contains 15 residues.

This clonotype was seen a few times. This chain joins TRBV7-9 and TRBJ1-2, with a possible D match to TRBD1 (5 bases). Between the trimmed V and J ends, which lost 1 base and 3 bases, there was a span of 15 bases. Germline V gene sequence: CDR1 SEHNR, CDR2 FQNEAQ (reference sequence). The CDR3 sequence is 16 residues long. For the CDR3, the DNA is TGTGCCAGCAGCTTAGGCGAAGGGACGGGCGACTATGGCTACACCTTC. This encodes CASSLGEGTGDYGYTF.

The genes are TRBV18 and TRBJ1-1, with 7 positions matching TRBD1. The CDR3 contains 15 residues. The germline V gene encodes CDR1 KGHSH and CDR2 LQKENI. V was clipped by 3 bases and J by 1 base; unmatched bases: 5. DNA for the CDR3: TGTGCCAGCTCACCCCAGGACAGGCCGAACACTGAAGCTTTCTTT. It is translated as CASSPQDRPNTEAFF.

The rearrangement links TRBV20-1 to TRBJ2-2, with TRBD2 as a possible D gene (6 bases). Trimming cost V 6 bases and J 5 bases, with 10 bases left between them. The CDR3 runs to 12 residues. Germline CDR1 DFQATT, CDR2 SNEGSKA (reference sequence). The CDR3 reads CSAPTRTGELFF. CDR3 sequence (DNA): TGCAGTGCCCCGACTAGGACCGGGGAGCTGTTTTTT.

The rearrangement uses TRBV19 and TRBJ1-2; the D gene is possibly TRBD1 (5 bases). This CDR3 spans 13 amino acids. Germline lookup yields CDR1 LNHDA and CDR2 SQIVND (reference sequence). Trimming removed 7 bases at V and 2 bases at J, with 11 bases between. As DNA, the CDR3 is TGTGCCAGTATTGGGGCCATAAACTATGGCTACACCTTC. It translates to CASIGAINYGYTF.

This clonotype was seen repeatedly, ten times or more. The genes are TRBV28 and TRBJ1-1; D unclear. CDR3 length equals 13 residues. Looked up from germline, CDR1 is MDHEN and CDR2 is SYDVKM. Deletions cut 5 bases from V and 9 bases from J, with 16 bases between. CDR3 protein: CASSPADRAQAFF. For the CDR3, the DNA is TGTGCCAGCAGTCCCGCGGACCGCGCGCAAGCTTTCTTT.

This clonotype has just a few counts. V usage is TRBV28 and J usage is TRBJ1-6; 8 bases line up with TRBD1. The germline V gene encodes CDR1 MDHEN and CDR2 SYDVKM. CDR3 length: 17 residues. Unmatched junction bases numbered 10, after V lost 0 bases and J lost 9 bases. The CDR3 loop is CASSLWSPGGPSSPLHF. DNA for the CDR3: TGTGCCAGCAGTTTATGGTCCCCAGGGGGCCCTAGTTCACCCCTCCACTTT. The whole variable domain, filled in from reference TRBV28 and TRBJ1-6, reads DVKVTQSSRYLVKRTGEKVFLECVQDMDHENMFWYRQDPGLGLRLIYFSYDVKMKEKGDIPEGYSVSREKKERFSLILESASTNQTSMYLCASSLWSPGGPSSPLHFGNGTRLTVT.

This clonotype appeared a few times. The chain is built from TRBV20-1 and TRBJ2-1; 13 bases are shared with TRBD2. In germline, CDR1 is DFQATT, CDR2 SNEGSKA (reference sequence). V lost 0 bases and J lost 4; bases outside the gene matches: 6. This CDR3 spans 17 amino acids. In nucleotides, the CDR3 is TGCAGTGCTAGAGATAACAGGGGACTAGCGGGGTACAATGAGCAGTTCTTC. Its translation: CSARDNRGLAGYNEQFF.

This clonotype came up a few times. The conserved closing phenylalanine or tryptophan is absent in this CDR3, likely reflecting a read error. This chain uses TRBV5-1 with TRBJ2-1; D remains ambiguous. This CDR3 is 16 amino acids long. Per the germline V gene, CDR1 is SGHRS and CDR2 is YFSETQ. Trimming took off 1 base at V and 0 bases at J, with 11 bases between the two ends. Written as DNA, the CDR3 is TGCGCCAGCAGCTTGTATGAGAGGAGCTCCTACAATGAGCAGTTCCTC. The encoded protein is CASSLYERSSYNEQFL.

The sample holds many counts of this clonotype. CDR3 sequence reads: CASGQMLDRGQTEAFF. The CDR3 DNA follows: TGTGCTAGTGGCCAGATGCTGGACAGGGGGCAAACTGAAGCTTTCTTT. The chain carries TRBV12-5 and TRBJ1-1; 11 bases align to TRBD1. The CDR3 consists of 16 residues. Trimming took 6 bases from V and 5 from J; bases not matched to a gene: 11. CDR1 and CDR2 (germline): LGHNT, FRNRAP.

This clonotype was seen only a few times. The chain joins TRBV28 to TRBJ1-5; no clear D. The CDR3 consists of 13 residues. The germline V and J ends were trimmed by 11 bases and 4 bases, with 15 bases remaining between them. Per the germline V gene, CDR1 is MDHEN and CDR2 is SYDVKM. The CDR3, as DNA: TGTGCCGTAAGGAGTCAGGTGAATCAGCCCCAGCATTTT. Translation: CAVRSQVNQPQHF. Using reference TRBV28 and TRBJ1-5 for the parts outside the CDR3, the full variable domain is DVKVTQSSRYLVKRTGEKVFLECVQDMDHENMFWYRQDPGLGLRLIYFSYDVKMKEKGDIPEGYSVSREKKERFSLILESASTNQTSMYLCAVRSQVNQPQHFGDGTRLSIL.

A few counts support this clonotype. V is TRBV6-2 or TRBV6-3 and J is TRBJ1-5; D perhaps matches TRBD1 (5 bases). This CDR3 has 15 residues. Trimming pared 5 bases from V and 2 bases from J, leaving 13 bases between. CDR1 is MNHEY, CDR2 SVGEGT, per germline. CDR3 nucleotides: TGTGCCAGCAGTGAAAAAGGGGTTGGCAATCAGCCCCAGCATTTT. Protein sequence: CASSEKGVGNQPQHF.

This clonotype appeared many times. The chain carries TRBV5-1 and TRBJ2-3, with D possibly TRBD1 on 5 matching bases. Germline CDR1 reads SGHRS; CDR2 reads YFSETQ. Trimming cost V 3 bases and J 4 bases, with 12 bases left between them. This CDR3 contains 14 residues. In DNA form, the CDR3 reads TGCGCCAGCAGCTCGCAATCGACAGCAGATACGCAGTATTTT. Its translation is CASSSQSTADTQYF.

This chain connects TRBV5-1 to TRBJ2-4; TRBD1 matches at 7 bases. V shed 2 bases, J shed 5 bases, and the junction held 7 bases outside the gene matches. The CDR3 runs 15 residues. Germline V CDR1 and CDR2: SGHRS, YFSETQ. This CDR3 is CASSLIHRGENIQYF. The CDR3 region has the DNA TGCGCCAGCAGCTTAATCCACAGGGGCGAAAACATTCAGTACTTC.

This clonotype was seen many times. The CDR3 here is CASSEVTGAYEQYF. The CDR3 bases are TGTGCCAGCAGTGAAGTCACAGGGGCCTACGAGCAGTACTTC. V gene TRBV6-1 combines with J gene TRBJ2-7, with 7 bases lining up with TRBD1. V lost 1 base, J lost 2 bases, and 2 bases stayed unmatched. This CDR3 is 14 amino acids long. Germline V lookup: CDR1 MNHNS, CDR2 SASEGT.

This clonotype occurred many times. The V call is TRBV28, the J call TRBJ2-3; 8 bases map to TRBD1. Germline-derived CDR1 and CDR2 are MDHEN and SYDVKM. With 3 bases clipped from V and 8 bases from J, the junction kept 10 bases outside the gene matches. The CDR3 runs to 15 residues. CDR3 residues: CASSLPRQGPGTQYF. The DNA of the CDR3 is TGTGCCAGCAGTTTGCCTCGACAGGGGCCCGGTACGCAGTATTTT.

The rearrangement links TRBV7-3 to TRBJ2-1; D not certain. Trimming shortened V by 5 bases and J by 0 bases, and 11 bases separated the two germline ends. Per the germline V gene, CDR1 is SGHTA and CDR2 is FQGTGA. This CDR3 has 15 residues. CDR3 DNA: TGTGCCAGCAGCCCTCGTGTGAGCTCCTACAATGAGCAGTTCTTC. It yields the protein CASSPRVSSYNEQFF. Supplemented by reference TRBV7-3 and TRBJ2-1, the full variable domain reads GAGVSQTPSNKVTEKGKYVELRCDPISGHTALYWYRQSLGQGPEFLIYFQGTGAADDSGLPNDRFFAVRPEGSVSTLKIQRTERGDSAVYLCASSPRVSSYNEQFFGPGTRLTVL.

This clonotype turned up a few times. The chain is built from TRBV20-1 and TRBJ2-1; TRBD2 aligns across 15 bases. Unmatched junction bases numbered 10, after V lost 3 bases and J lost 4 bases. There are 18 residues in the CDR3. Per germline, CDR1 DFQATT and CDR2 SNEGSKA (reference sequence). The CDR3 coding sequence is TGCAGTGCTAGTGTTGGGACTAGCGGGAGGAGGGGATACAATGAGCAGTTCTTC. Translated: CSASVGTSGRRGYNEQFF.

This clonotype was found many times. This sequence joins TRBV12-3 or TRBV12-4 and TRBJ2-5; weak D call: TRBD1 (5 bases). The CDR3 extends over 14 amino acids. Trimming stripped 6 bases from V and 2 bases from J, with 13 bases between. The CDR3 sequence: CASSFLRAQETQYF. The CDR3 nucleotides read TGTGCCAGCAGCTTCCTCAGGGCACAAGAGACCCAGTACTTC.

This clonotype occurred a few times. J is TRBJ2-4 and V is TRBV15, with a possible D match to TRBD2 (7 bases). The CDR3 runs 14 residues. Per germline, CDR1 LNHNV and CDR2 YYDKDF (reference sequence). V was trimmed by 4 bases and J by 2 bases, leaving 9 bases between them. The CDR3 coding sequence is TGTGCCACCAGCACGGGGGGCACCAAAAACATTCAGTACTTC. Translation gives CATSTGGTKNIQYF.

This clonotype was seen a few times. The CDR3 region has the DNA TGCAGTGCGGAGGGACAGGAATACAATGAGCAGTTCTTC. Translating it yields CSAEGQEYNEQFF. The chain carries TRBV20-1 and TRBJ2-1; 8 nucleotides match TRBD1. CDR3 length equals 13 residues. V was pared by 6 bases and J by 4 bases, with 5 bases of the junction left unmatched. CDR1 and CDR2 (germline): DFQATT, SNEGSKA (reference sequence).

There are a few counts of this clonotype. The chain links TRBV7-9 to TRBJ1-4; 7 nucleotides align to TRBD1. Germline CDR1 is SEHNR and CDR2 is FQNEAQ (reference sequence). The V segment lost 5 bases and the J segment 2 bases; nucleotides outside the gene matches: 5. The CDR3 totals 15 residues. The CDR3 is CASSHDRVTNEKLFF. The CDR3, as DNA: TGTGCCAGCAGCCATGACAGGGTCACTAATGAAAAACTGTTTTTT.

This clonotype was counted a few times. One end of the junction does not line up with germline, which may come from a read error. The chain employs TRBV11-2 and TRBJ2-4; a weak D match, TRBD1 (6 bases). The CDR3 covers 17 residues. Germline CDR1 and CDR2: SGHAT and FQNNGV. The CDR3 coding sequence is TGCGCCAGCAGCCCAGGAGACGGCAGGGGAGTTATCAACATTCAGTACTTC. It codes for CASSPGDGRGVINIQYF.

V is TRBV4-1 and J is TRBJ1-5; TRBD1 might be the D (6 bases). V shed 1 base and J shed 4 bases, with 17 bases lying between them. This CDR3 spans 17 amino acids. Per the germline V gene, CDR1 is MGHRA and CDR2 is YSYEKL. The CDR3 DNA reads TGCGCCAGCAGCCAAGGTCGCCCAGGGGCGGCGAATCAGCCCCAGCATTTT. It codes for CASSQGRPGAANQPQHF.

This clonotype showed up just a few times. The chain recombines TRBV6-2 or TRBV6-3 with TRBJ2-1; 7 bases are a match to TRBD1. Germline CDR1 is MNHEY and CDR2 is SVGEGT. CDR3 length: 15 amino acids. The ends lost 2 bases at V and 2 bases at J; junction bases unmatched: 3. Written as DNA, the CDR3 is TGTGCCAGCAGTTACGACAGGGCTACCTACAATGAGCAGTTCTTC. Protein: CASSYDRATYNEQFF.

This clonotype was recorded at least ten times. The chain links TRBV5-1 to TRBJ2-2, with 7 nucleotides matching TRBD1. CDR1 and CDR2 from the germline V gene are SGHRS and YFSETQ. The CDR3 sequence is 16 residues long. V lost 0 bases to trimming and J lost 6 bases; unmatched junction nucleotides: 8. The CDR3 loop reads CASSLEAGGNAGELFF. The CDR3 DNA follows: TGCGCCAGCAGCTTGGAGGCAGGGGGAAACGCCGGGGAGCTGTTTTTT.